The clone carrying this TCR beta chain has more than one count but fewer than ten. By 5'RACE with 10-nucleotide random UMIs, the cDNA was made. TCRdb reanalysed the 5' RACE reads using MiXCR and keeps one entry per CDR3 protein. The data hold about 49,000 distinct CDR3 sequences, with approximately 8.4% observed a single time. The CDR3 extends over 14 amino acids. The germline CDR1 and CDR2 sequences are LNHNV and YYDKDF (reference sequence). Trimming cost V 3 bases and J 5 bases, with 14 bases left between them. This sample is part of a study of neurological immune-mediated disorders. The time point is: longitudinal time-point 3.

The TCR sequence derives from a woman in her thirties or forties in good health. Specimen: PBMCs. V gene TRBV15 combines with J gene TRBJ2-7; perhaps TRBD1 as D (6 bases). The CDR3 region is CATSRLGAGDEQYF. The DNA for the CDR3 is TGTGCCACCAGCAGGCTCGGCGCAGGGGACGAGCAGTACTTC.